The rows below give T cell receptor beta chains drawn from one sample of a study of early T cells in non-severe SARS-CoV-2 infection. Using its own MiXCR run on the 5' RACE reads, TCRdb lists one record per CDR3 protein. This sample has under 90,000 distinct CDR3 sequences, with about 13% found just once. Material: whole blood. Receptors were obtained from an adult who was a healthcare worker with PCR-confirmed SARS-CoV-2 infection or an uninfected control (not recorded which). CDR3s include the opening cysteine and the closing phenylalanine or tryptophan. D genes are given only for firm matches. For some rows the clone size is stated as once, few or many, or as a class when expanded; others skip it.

cdr3_nt: TGTGCCAGCTCACCACCGTCAAGGGCCGGCCGCGACAATGAGCAGTTCTTC; cdr3_aa: CASSPPSRAGRDNEQFF; v_call: TRBV18; clone_size: many; j_call: TRBJ2-1; d_call: .; cdr3_length: 17
cdr3_nt: TGTGCCAGCAGTCCCTCCCTGAGCGGGAGGGCGGCCAGAACAGATACGCAGTATTTT; cdr3_aa: CASSPSLSGRAARTDTQYF; v_call: TRBV12-3/TRBV12-4; clone_size: .; j_call: TRBJ2-3; d_call: TRBD2; cdr3_length: 19
cdr3_nt: TGCAGCGTTGAAGATTGGGGTGACAGGGACCGTTATGGCTACACCTTC; cdr3_aa: CSVEDWGDRDRYGYTF; v_call: TRBV29-1; clone_size: many; j_call: TRBJ1-2; d_call: TRBD1; cdr3_length: 16
cdr3_nt: TGCAGCGTGGGTGGGGGCACCGGGGAGCTGTTTTTT; cdr3_aa: CSVGGGTGELFF; v_call: TRBV29-1; clone_size: .; j_call: TRBJ2-2; d_call: .; cdr3_length: 12
cdr3_nt: TGTGCCAGCAGTTACATCAGGGAATCTGGGGCCAACGTCCTGACTTTC; cdr3_aa: CASSYIRESGANVLTF; v_call: TRBV6-5; clone_size: .; j_call: TRBJ2-6; d_call: .; cdr3_length: 16
cdr3_nt: TGTGCCAGCAAGCAGGGCGAAGGGCGCACTGAAGCTTTCTTT; cdr3_aa: CASKQGEGRTEAFF; v_call: TRBV2; clone_size: .; j_call: TRBJ1-1; d_call: .; cdr3_length: 14
cdr3_nt: TGTGCCAGCAGTTTCTCGGACAGACTTAACTATGGCTACACCTTC; cdr3_aa: CASSFSDRLNYGYTF; v_call: TRBV28; clone_size: few; j_call: TRBJ1-2; d_call: .; cdr3_length: 15
cdr3_nt: TGCAGTGCTAGGGACCGAGGCGAGCAGTACTTC; cdr3_aa: CSARDRGEQYF; v_call: TRBV20-1; clone_size: .; j_call: TRBJ2-7; d_call: .; cdr3_length: 11
cdr3_nt: TGTGCCAGCAGCTACCGACAGGGCCAAGAGACCCAGTACTTC; cdr3_aa: CASSYRQGQETQYF; v_call: TRBV7-9; clone_size: few; j_call: TRBJ2-5; d_call: TRBD1; cdr3_length: 14
cdr3_nt: TGTGCCAGCAGCCTGGGGAGTAACACTGAAGTTTTCTTT; cdr3_aa: CASSLGSNTEVFF; v_call: TRBV3-1; clone_size: many; j_call: TRBJ1-1; d_call: .; cdr3_length: 13
cdr3_nt: TGTGCCAGCAGAGAAGAAGGGGGGCCCTCCTACGAGCAGTACTTC; cdr3_aa: CASREEGGPSYEQYF; v_call: TRBV2; clone_size: few; j_call: TRBJ2-7; d_call: .; cdr3_length: 15
cdr3_nt: TGTGCCAGCAGCTTAAGAGAAACTGAAGCTTTCTTT; cdr3_aa: CASSLRETEAFF; v_call: TRBV7-9; clone_size: .; j_call: TRBJ1-1; d_call: .; cdr3_length: 12
cdr3_nt: TGCAGTGCTAGTTTCGCTCCCGACAGGGCCAATTCACCCCTCCACTTT; cdr3_aa: CSASFAPDRANSPLHF; v_call: TRBV20-1; clone_size: .; j_call: TRBJ1-6; d_call: TRBD1; cdr3_length: 16
cdr3_nt: TGTGTCAGCAGTGACTGGAGCAGGGAACCCTACACAGATACGCAGTATTTT; cdr3_aa: CVSSDWSREPYTDTQYF; v_call: TRBV6-1; clone_size: .; j_call: TRBJ2-3; d_call: .; cdr3_length: 17
cdr3_nt: TGTGCCAGCAGCTTAGGAGAAGCAAGTCACAATGAGCAGTTCTTC; cdr3_aa: CASSLGEASHNEQFF; v_call: TRBV7-7; clone_size: .; j_call: TRBJ2-1; d_call: .; cdr3_length: 15